One sample yielded the 21 T cell receptor beta chains listed below, sequenced in a study of T cells in Graves' hyperthyroidism and ophthalmopathy. The TCR beta CDR3 regions underwent amplification using RNA transcripts as the source. An initial round of RT-PCR targeting the TCR CDR3 relied on the HTBI primer set. A single record per CDR3 protein comes from TCRdb applying MiXCR to the multiplex PCR reads. The sample holds around 520,000 distinct CDR3 sequences, approximately 15% seen once. Sequencing was performed on blood. All receptors come from a woman aged 35 to 49 with Graves' hyperthyroidism.

This chain joins TRBV7-2 and TRBJ2-3; TRBD2 aligns across 13 bases. This CDR3 is built from 16 residues. V was clipped by 9 bases and J by 6 bases; unmatched bases: 12. Germline V CDR1 and CDR2: SGHTA, FQGNSA. In DNA form, the CDR3 reads TGTGCCAGTTTACCGAGCCTGACTAGCGGGAGGGATACGCAGTATTTT. This translates into CASLPSLTSGRDTQYF.

This clonotype has ten or more counts. The rearrangement uses TRBV7-2 and TRBJ2-1; D is perhaps TRBD1 (6 bases). The CDR3 has 15 amino acids. Germline V CDR1 and CDR2: SGHTA, FQGNSA. Trimming shortened V by 5 bases and J by 3 bases, and 14 bases separated the two germline ends. The CDR3 loop reads CASSPDRSNYNEQFF. The CDR3 coding sequence is TGTGCCAGCAGCCCCGACAGGAGTAACTACAATGAGCAGTTCTTC. Combining the CDR3 with reference TRBV7-2 and TRBJ2-1 gives the whole variable domain GAGVSQSPSNKVTEKGKDVELRCDPISGHTALYWYRQSLGQGLEFLIYFQGNSAPDKSGLPSDRFSAERTGGSVSTLTIQRTQQEDSAVYLCASSPDRSNYNEQFFGPGTRLTVL.

V is TRBV6-1 and J is TRBJ2-1; 7 bases are shared with TRBD1. The CDR3 is 12 residues long. J gave up 5 bases and V 11 bases, and 6 bases lay outside the gene matches. Per germline, CDR1 MNHNS and CDR2 SASEGT. CDR3 nucleotides: TGTGCCTTGGGACAGCCCCACAATGAGCAGTTCTTC. This codes for CALGQPHNEQFF.

There are a few counts of this clonotype. The V and J genes are TRBV11-2 and TRBJ2-5; D might be TRBD2 (5 bases). Germline loops: CDR1 SGHAT, CDR2 FQNNGV. Between the trimmed V and J ends, which lost 0 bases and 5 bases, there was a span of 13 bases. This CDR3 is 15 amino acids long. The CDR3 region is CASSLDLAGFETQYF. Written as DNA, the CDR3 is TGTGCCAGCAGCTTAGATCTAGCTGGTTTTGAGACCCAGTACTTC. Full variable domain (outside the CDR3, taken from reference TRBV11-2 and TRBJ2-5): EAGVAQSPRYKIIEKRQSVAFWCNPISGHATLYWYQQILGQGPKLLIQFQNNGVVDDSQLPKDRFSAERLKGVDSTLKIQPAKLEDSAVYLCASSLDLAGFETQYFGPGTRLLVL.

This chain links TRBV12-3 or TRBV12-4 with TRBJ1-1; the D gene is possibly TRBD1 (5 bases). Between the trimmed V and J ends, which lost 2 bases and 0 bases, there was a span of 16 bases. The CDR3 extends over 17 amino acids. As DNA, the CDR3 is TGTGCCAGCAGTTTACATTTACAGGTATCGATGAACACTGAAGCTTTCTTT. Translated, it gives CASSLHLQVSMNTEAFF.

This clonotype appeared many times. The rearrangement links TRBV6-1 to TRBJ1-2; unclear D gene. The CDR3 extends over 14 amino acids. Deletions cut 3 bases from V and 1 base from J, with 9 bases between. The germline CDR1 and CDR2 sequences are MNHNS and SASEGT. CDR3 protein: CASSDGKGNYGYTF. The CDR3 nucleotides read TGTGCCAGCAGTGATGGGAAGGGTAACTATGGCTACACCTTC.

V and J are TRBV27 and TRBJ2-3; 9 bases fit TRBD2. The germline V gene encodes CDR1 MNHEY and CDR2 SMNVEV (reference sequence). Unmatched junction bases numbered 8, after V lost 5 bases and J lost 2 bases. The CDR3 has 16 residues. The CDR3 is CASSTSASGTTDTQYF. The CDR3 bases are TGTGCCAGCAGTACTTCTGCTAGCGGGACCACAGATACGCAGTATTTT.

This clonotype was observed a handful of times. The V and J genes are TRBV7-9 and TRBJ1-1; D ambiguous. In germline, CDR1 is SEHNR, CDR2 FQNEAQ (reference sequence). The CDR3 runs 15 residues. V was cut by 5 bases and J by 4 bases, with 17 bases left in between. The CDR3 bases are TGTGCCAGCAGCCCCAAGGGTATGGGTGGCACTGAAGCTTTCTTT. It codes for CASSPKGMGGTEAFF.

This clonotype was counted only a few times. Here the CDR3 DNA reads TGTGCCAGCAGTTTCCGGCCCTCCGAGCAGTACTTC. Protein sequence: CASSFRPSEQYF. The genes are TRBV14 and TRBJ2-7; D remains unclear. CDR3 length: 12 residues. In germline, CDR1 is SGHDN, CDR2 FVKESK. Trimming removed 6 bases from V and 6 bases from J, with 12 bases in between. Full variable domain (remainder filled in from reference TRBV14 and TRBJ2-7): EAGVTQFPSHSVIEKGQTVTLRCDPISGHDNLYWYRRVMGKEIKFLLHFVKESKQDESGMPNNRFLAERTGGTYSTLKVQPAELEDSGVYFCASSFRPSEQYFGPGTRLTVT.

This clonotype occurred many times. The J gene is TRBJ1-3, the V gene TRBV3-1; 7 bases agree with TRBD1. The germline CDR1 and CDR2 sequences are LGHDT and YNNKEL (reference sequence). V lost 8 bases, J lost 2 bases, and 6 bases stayed unmatched. The CDR3 extends over 14 amino acids. CDR3 coding DNA: TGTGCCAGCGCCCACGGGACAGCTGGAAACACCATATATTTT. Translation: CASAHGTAGNTIYF.

This clonotype was seen more than once but under ten times. The chain carries TRBV24-1 and TRBJ1-5; D call uncertain. CDR3 size: 14 residues. Germline V gene lookup returns CDR1 KGHDR and CDR2 SFDVKD. Trimming cost V 2 bases and J 8 bases, with 12 bases left between them. The CDR3 spells CATSDSLMREPQHF. CDR3 bases: TGTGCCACCAGTGATTCCCTTATGCGGGAGCCCCAGCATTTT.

The chain is built from TRBV14 and TRBJ2-2, with unresolved D. This CDR3 contains 14 residues. CDR1 is SGHDN and CDR2 is FVKESK in the germline V gene. The ends were cut back, 4 bases at V and 0 bases at J, with 6 bases in the middle. This CDR3 reads CASSPHANTGELFF. CDR3 DNA sequence: TGTGCCAGCAGCCCCCACGCGAACACCGGGGAGCTGTTTTTT.

In DNA, the CDR3 is TGTGCCAGCAGCGCCGACGTGGCTGAAGCTTTCTTT. Protein: CASSADVAEAFF. The chain recombines TRBV6-1 with TRBJ1-1; D ambiguous. The CDR3 covers 12 residues. Trimming removed 6 bases at V and 6 bases at J, with 11 bases between. From germline, CDR1 is MNHNS and CDR2 SASEGT.

There are a few counts of this clonotype. V usage is TRBV29-1 and J usage is TRBJ2-5; D gene uncertain. V gave up 7 bases and J gave up 4 bases, with 1 base separating them. Germline assignment: CDR1 SQVTM and CDR2 ANQGSEA. The CDR3 covers 8 residues. The CDR3 is CSAETQYF. DNA for the CDR3: TGCAGCGCAGAGACCCAGTACTTC.

The chain uses TRBV7-6 and TRBJ2-3; 7 nucleotides line up with TRBD2. Germline trimming cut 0 bases from V and 0 bases from J; bases unmatched to any gene: 12. The length of the CDR3 is 19 residues. The germline gives CDR1 SGHVS, CDR2 FNYEAQ. CDR3 in amino acids: CASSLAGVRVSGSTDTQYF. The CDR3 DNA reads TGTGCCAGCAGCTTAGCGGGCGTTAGGGTTAGCGGGAGCACAGATACGCAGTATTTT.

This clonotype has ten or more counts. The rearrangement uses TRBV28 and TRBJ2-5; 12 positions agree with TRBD2. The CDR3 is 16 amino acids. Trimming cost V 5 bases and J 2 bases; bases outside gene matches: 6. CDR1 and CDR2 (germline): MDHEN, SYDVKM. The CDR3 nucleotides are TGTGCCAGCAGTCACGGACTAGCGGGATTACAAGAGACCCAGTACTTC. Residues: CASSHGLAGLQETQYF.

This clonotype was seen at least ten times. The V gene is TRBV20-1, the J gene TRBJ2-1; D is perhaps TRBD1 (6 bases). Between the trimmed V and J ends, which lost 0 bases and 3 bases, there was a span of 12 bases. Germline assignment: CDR1 DFQATT and CDR2 SNEGSKA (reference sequence). The CDR3 has 15 residues. CDR3 residues: CSARDWQGSYNEQFF. CDR3 nucleotide sequence: TGCAGTGCTAGAGATTGGCAGGGGAGCTACAATGAGCAGTTCTTC.

This clonotype was counted at least ten times. In DNA form, the CDR3 reads TGCGCCAGCAGCTTGGGGGCAGGGGGCTTTTACAATGAGCAGTTCTTC. Protein product: CASSLGAGGFYNEQFF. J is TRBJ2-1 and V is TRBV5-1, with TRBD1 matching over 8 bases. V shed 0 bases, J shed 4 bases, and the junction held 6 bases outside the gene matches. This CDR3 is built from 16 residues. Germline loops: CDR1 SGHRS, CDR2 YFSETQ.

This clonotype was seen many times. The chain couples TRBV27 to TRBJ2-3; D gene ambiguous. The CDR3 is made up of 14 amino acids. The germline V and J ends were trimmed by 1 base and 4 bases, with 9 bases remaining between them. The germline V gene encodes CDR1 MNHEY and CDR2 SMNVEV (reference sequence). The CDR3 sequence: CASSLFGPSDTQYF. In DNA, the CDR3 is TGTGCCAGCAGTTTATTTGGGCCCTCAGATACGCAGTATTTT.

The CDR3 nucleotides read TGTGCCAGCAGTGAAAATAGGCAAGAGGTTCATGGCTACACCTTC. Protein: CASSENRQEVHGYTF. The J gene is TRBJ1-2, the V gene TRBV2; unclear D gene. Germline lookup yields CDR1 SNHLY and CDR2 FYNNEI. The CDR3 runs 15 residues. Trimming left V 2 bases short and J 6 bases short, with 16 bases between.

This clonotype was seen only a few times. The chain carries TRBV4-2 and TRBJ2-5; 8 bases map to TRBD2. The CDR3 is 15 amino acids. Germline V CDR1 and CDR2: LGHNA, YNFKEQ. Trimming cost V 0 bases and J 7 bases; bases outside gene matches: 7. For the CDR3, the DNA is TGTGCCAGCAGCCAAGAGTCTAGCGGGCCAGGGACCCAGTACTTC. It yields the protein CASSQESSGPGTQYF.